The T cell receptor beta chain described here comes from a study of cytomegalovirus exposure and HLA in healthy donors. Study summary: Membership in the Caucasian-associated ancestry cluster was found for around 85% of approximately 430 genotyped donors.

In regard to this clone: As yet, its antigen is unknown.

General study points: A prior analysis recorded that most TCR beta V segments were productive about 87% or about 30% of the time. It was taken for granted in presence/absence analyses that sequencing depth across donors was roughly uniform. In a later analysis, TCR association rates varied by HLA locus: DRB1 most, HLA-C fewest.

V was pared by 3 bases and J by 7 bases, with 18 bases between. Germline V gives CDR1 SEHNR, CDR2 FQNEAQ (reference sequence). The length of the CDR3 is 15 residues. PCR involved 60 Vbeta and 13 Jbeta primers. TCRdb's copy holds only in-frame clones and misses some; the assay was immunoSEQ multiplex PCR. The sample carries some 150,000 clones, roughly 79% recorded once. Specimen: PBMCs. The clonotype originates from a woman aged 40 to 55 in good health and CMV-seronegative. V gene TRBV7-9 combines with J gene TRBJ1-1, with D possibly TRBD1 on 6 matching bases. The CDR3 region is CASSLTGPGDGEAFF. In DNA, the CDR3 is TGTGCCAGCAGCTTGACCGGACCAGGGGACGGTGAAGCTTTCTTT.